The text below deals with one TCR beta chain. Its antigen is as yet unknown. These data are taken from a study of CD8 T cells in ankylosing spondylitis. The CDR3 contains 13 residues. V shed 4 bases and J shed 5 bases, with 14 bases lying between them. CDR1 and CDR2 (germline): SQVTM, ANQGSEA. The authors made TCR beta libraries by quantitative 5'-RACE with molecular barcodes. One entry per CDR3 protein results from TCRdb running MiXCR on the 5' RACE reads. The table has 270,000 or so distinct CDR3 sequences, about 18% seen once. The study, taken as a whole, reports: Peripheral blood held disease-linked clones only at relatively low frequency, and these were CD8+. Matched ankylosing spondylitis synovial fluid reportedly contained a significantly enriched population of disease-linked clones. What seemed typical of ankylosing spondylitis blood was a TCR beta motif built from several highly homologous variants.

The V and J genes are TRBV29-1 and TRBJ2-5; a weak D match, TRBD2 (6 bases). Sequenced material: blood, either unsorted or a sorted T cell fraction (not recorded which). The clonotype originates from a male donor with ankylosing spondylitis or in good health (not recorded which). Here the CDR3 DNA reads TGCAGCGTTGCCGACTGGGGGGAGGAGACCCAGTACTTC. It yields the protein CSVADWGEETQYF.